These 14 T cell receptor beta chains were all obtained from the same sample, sequenced in a study of cytomegalovirus exposure and HLA in healthy donors. Researchers ran the PCR with 60 Vbeta and 13 Jbeta primers. TCRdb keeps only in-frame clones here, not all; method: immunoSEQ multiplex PCR. Of under 150,000 clones in the sample, around 79% were seen once. The sample was PBMCs. These receptors all stem from a female donor in good health and CMV-seronegative.

As to this clone: The junction differs from germline at one of its ends, possibly a read error. The chain links TRBV7-7 to TRBJ2-1; 14 nucleotides match TRBD2. CDR1 and CDR2 from the germline V gene are SSHAT and FNYEAQ (reference sequence). The length of the CDR3 is 15 residues. The DNA for the CDR3 is TGTGCTAGCAGCTTGACTAGCGGGAGGGCGAATGAGCAGTTCTTC. As protein: CASSLTSGRANEQFF.

The chain uses TRBV7-9 and TRBJ1-5; TRBD1 is a possible D gene (6 bases). Trimming pared 5 bases from V and 9 bases from J, leaving 11 bases between. The CDR3 is made up of 12 amino acids. The germline V gene encodes CDR1 SEHNR and CDR2 FQNEAQ (reference sequence). The CDR3 DNA reads as TGTGCCAGCAGCGCACAGGGAAGGCCCCAGCATTTT. Its translation: CASSAQGRPQHF.

This clone has more than one count but fewer than ten. The rearrangement uses TRBV27 and TRBJ2-7; TRBD2 aligns across 8 bases. From germline, CDR1 is MNHEY and CDR2 SMNVEV (reference sequence). CDR3 length equals 15 residues. V lost 6 bases and J lost 5; bases outside the gene matches: 12. CDR3 in DNA: TGTGCCAGCAGCCGACCCTCTGGCGGGAGGAACGAGCAGTACTTC. It yields the protein CASSRPSGGRNEQYF.

The gene calls are TRBV14 and TRBJ1-5, with D maybe TRBD1 (5 bases). This CDR3 region has 14 residues. Germline V lookup: CDR1 SGHDN, CDR2 FVKESK. Trimming removed 1 base from V and 3 bases from J, with 7 bases in between. CDR3 bases: TGTGCCAGCAGCCAAGTTGGGGCCAATCAGCCCCAGCATTTT. Its protein product is CASSQVGANQPQHF.

V gene TRBV30 combines with J gene TRBJ2-1, with TRBD1 as a possible D gene (6 bases). This CDR3 contains 14 residues. Trimming left V 8 bases short and J 9 bases short, with 23 bases between. Germline loops: CDR1 GTSNPN, CDR2 SVGIG (reference sequence). The CDR3 is CASRDKIRFSEQFF. The CDR3 nucleotides are TGTGCCAGCCGGGACAAAATAAGATTCAGTGAGCAGTTCTTC.

The CDR3 DNA sequence: TGCGCCAGCAGCCAAGTGTGGCAGGCGACGACCTACGAGCAGTACTTC. Residues: CASSQVWQATTYEQYF. The chain combines TRBV4-3 with TRBJ2-7; no reliable D call. V was clipped by 1 base and J by 2 bases, with 15 bases between them. Germline CDR1 reads LGHNA; CDR2 reads YSLEER. This CDR3 comprises 16 residues.

The chain employs TRBV28 and TRBJ2-7, with TRBD2 identical over 9 bases. This CDR3 has 16 residues. V lost 6 bases and J lost 6; bases outside the gene matches: 15. Germline V gene data show CDR1 as MDHEN and CDR2 as SYDVKM. The CDR3 nucleotides read TGTGCCAGCAGAAATGGTAAGCGGGAGGTTTTGGCCGAGCAGTACTTC. Translated, it gives CASRNGKREVLAEQYF.

This chain connects TRBV5-6 to TRBJ2-7; D possibly corresponds to TRBD1 (6 bases). With 6 bases removed from V and 0 bases from J, the gap between germline ends came to 10 bases. The CDR3 contains 13 residues. Germline V lookup: CDR1 SGHDT, CDR2 YYEEEE. CDR3 residues: CASTDSYSYEQYF. CDR3 sequence (DNA): TGTGCCAGCACGGACAGCTACTCCTACGAGCAGTACTTC. Filled out from reference TRBV5-6 and TRBJ2-7, the complete variable domain reads DAGVTQSPTHLIKTRGQQVTLRCSPKSGHDTVSWYQQALGQGPQFIFQYYEEEERQRGNFPDRFSGHQFPNYSSELNVNALLLGDSALYLCASTDSYSYEQYFGPGTRLTVT.

This rearrangement joins TRBV19 to TRBJ1-5; D gene uncertain. CDR3 size: 13 residues. Trimming removed 4 bases from V and 4 bases from J, with 8 bases in between. Germline V gene lookup returns CDR1 LNHDA and CDR2 SQIVND (reference sequence). Here the CDR3 DNA reads TGTGCCAGTAGTACTCAGGTAAATCAGCCCCAGCATTTT. Translation gives CASSTQVNQPQHF.

The chain recombines TRBV10-3 with TRBJ2-7; 12 bases line up with TRBD1. Germline V gives CDR1 ENHRY, CDR2 SYGVKD. The J segment lost 7 bases and the V segment lost 6 bases, leaving 7 bases of the junction unmatched. This CDR3 is 14 amino acids long. Written as DNA, the CDR3 is TGTGCCATCAGGGCGGGACAGGGGGCGGGTGAGCAGTACTTC. Protein product: CAIRAGQGAGEQYF.

The chain links TRBV7-6 to TRBJ2-3; D is perhaps TRBD1 (6 bases). The CDR3 loop spans 17 amino acids. Trimming took off 5 bases at V and 0 bases at J, with 18 bases between the two ends. CDR1 and CDR2 (germline): SGHVS, FNYEAQ. The CDR3, as DNA: TGTGCCAGCAGCCGCACCTACAGGGTCACTAGCACAGATACGCAGTATTTT. Protein sequence: CASSRTYRVTSTDTQYF.

The rearrangement joins TRBV7-8 to TRBJ2-1; maybe TRBD1 (6 bases). Trimming pared 5 bases from V and 6 bases from J, leaving 14 bases between. The CDR3 loop spans 14 amino acids. From germline, CDR1 is SGHVS and CDR2 FQNEAQ. Written as DNA, the CDR3 is TGTGCCAGCAGCCTAACCGGGACATCCAATGAGCAGTTCTTC. Encoded protein: CASSLTGTSNEQFF.

This sequence joins TRBV11-3 and TRBJ2-1; 8 nucleotides agree with TRBD2. Losses at the gene ends were 3 bases for V and 2 bases for J; bases not matched to a gene: 15. CDR1 SGHNT and CDR2 YENEEA come from the germline V gene. This CDR3 is built from 19 residues. In DNA form, the CDR3 reads TGTGCCAGCAGCTTCACCACAGTATTCAGCGGGAGACCCTACAATGAGCAGTTCTTC. Residues: CASSFTTVFSGRPYNEQFF. Variable domain in full (rest from reference TRBV11-3 and TRBJ2-1): EAGVVQSPRYKIIEKKQPVAFWCNPISGHNTLYWYLQNLGQGPELLIRYENEEAVDDSQLPKDRFSAERLKGVDSTLKIQPAELGDSAVYLCASSFTTVFSGRPYNEQFFGPGTRLTVL.

This clone showed up just once. The rearrangement joins TRBV6-5 to TRBJ2-7; 9 nucleotides line up with TRBD1. Germline values: CDR1 MNHEY, CDR2 SVGAGI. V dropped 2 bases and J dropped 7; count of bases not matched to a gene: 6. This CDR3 spans 14 amino acids. DNA of the CDR3: TGTGCCAGCAGTTACGGACAGGGGTCGGGTGAGCAGTACTTC. As protein: CASSYGQGSGEQYF.